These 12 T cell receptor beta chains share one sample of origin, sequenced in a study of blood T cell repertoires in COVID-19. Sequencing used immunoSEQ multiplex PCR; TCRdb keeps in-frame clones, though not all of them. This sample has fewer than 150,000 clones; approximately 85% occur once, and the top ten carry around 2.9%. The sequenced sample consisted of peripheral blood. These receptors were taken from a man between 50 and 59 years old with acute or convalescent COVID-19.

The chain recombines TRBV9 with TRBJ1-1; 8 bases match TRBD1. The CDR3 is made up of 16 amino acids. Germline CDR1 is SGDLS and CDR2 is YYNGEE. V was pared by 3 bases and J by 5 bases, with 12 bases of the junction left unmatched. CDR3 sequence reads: CASSANADRGDTEAFF. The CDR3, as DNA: TGTGCCAGCAGCGCAAATGCCGACAGGGGAGATACTGAAGCTTTCTTT.

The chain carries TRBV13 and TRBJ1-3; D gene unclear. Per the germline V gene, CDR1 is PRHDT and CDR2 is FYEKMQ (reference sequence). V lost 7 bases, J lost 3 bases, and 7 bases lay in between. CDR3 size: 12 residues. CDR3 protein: CASTYRGNTIYF. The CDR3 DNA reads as TGTGCCAGCACCTACCGTGGAAACACCATATATTTT.

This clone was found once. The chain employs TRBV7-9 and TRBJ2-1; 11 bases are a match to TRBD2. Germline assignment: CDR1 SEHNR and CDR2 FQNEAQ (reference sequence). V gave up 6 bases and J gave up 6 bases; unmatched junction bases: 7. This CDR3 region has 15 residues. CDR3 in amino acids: CASRLAGEVGNEQFF. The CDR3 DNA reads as TGTGCCAGCAGACTAGCGGGAGAAGTTGGCAATGAGCAGTTCTTC. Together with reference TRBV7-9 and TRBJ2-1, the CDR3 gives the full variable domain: DTGVSQNPRHKITKRGQNVTFRCDPISEHNRLYWYRQTLGQGPEFLTYFQNEAQLEKSRLLSDRFSAERPKGSFSTLEIQRTEQGDSAMYLCASRLAGEVGNEQFFGPGTRLTVL.

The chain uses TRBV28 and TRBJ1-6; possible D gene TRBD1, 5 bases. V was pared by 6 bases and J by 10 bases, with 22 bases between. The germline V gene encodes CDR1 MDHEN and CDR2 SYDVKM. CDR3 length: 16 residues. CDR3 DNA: TGTGCCAGCAGGGGGGAAAGGGGCACGGGGAGGTCACCCCTCCACTTT. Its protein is CASRGERGTGRSPLHF.

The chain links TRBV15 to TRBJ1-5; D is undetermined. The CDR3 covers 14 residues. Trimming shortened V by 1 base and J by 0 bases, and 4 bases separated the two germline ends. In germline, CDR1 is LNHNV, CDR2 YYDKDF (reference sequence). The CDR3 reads CATSRVDSNQPQHF. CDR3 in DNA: TGTGCCACCAGCAGAGTAGATAGCAATCAGCCCCAGCATTTT.

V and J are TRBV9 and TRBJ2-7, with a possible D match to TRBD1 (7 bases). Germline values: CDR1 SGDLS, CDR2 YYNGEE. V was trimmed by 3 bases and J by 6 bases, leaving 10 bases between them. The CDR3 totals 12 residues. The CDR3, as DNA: TGTGCCAGCAGCGCCCAGGGGGGCGAGCAGTACTTC. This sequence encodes CASSAQGGEQYF.

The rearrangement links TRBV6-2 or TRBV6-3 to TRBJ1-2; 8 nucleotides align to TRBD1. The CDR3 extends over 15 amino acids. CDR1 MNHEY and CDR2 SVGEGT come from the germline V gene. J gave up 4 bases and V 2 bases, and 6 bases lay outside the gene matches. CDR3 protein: CASSYLGQGSYGYTF. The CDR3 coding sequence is TGTGCCAGCAGTTACCTTGGACAGGGTTCCTATGGCTACACCTTC.

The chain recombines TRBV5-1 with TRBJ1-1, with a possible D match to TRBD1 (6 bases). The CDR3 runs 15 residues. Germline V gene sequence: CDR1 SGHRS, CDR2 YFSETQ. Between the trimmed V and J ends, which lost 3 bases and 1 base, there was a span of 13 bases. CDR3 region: CASSYGQSPNTEAFF. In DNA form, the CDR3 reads TGCGCCAGCAGCTACGGACAGAGCCCGAACACTGAAGCTTTCTTT.

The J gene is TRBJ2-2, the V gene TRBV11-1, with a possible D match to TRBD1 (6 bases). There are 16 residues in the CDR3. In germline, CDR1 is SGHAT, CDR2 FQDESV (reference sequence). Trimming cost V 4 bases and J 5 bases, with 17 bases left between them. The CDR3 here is CASSSGQLLITGELFF. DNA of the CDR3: TGTGCCAGCAGCTCTGGACAGCTACTAATAACCGGGGAGCTGTTTTTT.

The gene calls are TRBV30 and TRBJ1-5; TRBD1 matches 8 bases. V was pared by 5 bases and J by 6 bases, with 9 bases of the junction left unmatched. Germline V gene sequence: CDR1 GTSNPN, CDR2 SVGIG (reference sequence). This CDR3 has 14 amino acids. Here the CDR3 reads CAWAEQGAGQPQHF. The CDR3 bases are TGTGCCTGGGCGGAGCAGGGGGCAGGTCAGCCCCAGCATTTT.

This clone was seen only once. The CDR3 loop reads CASSLEGLANEKLFF. The CDR3 DNA reads as TGCGCCAGCAGCTTGGAGGGGCTGGCTAATGAAAAACTGTTTTTT. V and J are TRBV5-1 and TRBJ1-4, with a weak D call TRBD1 (5 bases). Germline assignment: CDR1 SGHRS and CDR2 YFSETQ. This CDR3 is 15 amino acids long. V was clipped by 0 bases and J by 3 bases, with 9 bases between them.

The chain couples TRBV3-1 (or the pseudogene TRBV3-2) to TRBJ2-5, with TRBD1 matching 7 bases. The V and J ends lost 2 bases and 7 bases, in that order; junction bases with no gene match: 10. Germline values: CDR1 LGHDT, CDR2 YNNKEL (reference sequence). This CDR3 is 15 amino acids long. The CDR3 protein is CASSQPRTGMVTQYF. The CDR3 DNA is TGTGCCAGCAGCCAACCTAGGACAGGAATGGTGACCCAGTACTTC.